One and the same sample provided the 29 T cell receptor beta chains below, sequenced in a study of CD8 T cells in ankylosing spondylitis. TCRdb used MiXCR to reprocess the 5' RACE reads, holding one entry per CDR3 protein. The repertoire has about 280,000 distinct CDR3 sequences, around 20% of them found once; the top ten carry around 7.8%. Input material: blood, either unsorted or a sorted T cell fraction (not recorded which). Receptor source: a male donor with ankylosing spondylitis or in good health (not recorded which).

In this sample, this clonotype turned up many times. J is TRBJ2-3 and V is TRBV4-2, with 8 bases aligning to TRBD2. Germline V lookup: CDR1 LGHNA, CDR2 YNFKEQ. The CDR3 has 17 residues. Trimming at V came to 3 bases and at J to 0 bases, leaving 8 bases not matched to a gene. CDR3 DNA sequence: TGTGCCAGCAGCCAGGAAATAGCGGGGTCTAGCACAGATACGCAGTATTTT. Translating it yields CASSQEIAGSSTDTQYF.

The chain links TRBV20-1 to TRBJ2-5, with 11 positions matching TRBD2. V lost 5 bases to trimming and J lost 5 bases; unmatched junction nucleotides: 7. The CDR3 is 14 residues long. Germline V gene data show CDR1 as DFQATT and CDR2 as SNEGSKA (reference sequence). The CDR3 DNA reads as TGCAGTGCTGGGACTAGCGGCCCAATCGAGACCCAGTACTTC. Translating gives CSAGTSGPIETQYF.

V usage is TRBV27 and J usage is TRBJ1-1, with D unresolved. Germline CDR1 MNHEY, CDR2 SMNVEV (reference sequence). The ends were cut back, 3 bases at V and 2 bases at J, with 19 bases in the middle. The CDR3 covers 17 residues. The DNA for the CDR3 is TGTGCCAGCAGTTTTTTAGGGAGAGGACTCACAAACACTGAAGCTTTCTTT. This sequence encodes CASSFLGRGLTNTEAFF.

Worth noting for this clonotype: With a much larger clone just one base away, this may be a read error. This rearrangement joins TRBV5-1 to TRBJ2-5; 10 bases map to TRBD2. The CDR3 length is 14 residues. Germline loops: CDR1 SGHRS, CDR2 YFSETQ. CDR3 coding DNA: TGCACCAGCAGCACCGGGACTAGCGAAGAGACCCAGTACTTC. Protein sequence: CTSSTGTSEETQYF.

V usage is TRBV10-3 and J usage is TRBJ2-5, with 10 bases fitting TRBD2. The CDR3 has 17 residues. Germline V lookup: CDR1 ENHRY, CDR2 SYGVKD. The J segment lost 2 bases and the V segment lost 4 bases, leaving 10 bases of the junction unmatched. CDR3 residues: CAISGGTSGATQETQYF. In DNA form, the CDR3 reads TGTGCCATCAGTGGGGGCACTAGCGGGGCGACTCAAGAGACCCAGTACTTC.

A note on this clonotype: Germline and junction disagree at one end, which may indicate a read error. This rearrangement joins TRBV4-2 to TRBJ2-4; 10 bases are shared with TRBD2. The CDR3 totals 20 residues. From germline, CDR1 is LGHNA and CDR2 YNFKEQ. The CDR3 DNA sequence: TGTGCCAGCAGCCCAAGGGCAAGGACTAGCGGAGAGTTAGCCCAAAACATTCAGTACTTC. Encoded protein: CASSPRARTSGELAQNIQYF.

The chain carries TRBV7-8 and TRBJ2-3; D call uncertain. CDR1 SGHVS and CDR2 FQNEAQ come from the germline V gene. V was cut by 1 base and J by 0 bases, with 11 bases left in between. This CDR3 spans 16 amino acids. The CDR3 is CASSLVGRSSTDTQYF. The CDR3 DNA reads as TGTGCCAGCAGCTTAGTGGGCCGTTCTAGCACAGATACGCAGTATTTT.

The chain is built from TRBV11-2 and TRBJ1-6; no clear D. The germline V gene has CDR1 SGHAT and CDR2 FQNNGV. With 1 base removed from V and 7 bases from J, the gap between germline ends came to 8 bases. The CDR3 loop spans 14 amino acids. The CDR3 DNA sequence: TGTGCCAGCAGCTTAGCCAGGTGGAATTCACCCCTCCACTTT. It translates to CASSLARWNSPLHF.

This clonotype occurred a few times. The CDR3 DNA is TGTGCCAGCAGTGAATATGGCAGGGACGAGCAGTACGTC. It specifies CASSEYGRDEQYV. The V and J genes are TRBV25-1 and TRBJ2-7; the D gene is possibly TRBD1 (5 bases). Germline lookup yields CDR1 MGHDK and CDR2 SYGVNS. Trimming stripped 0 bases from V and 5 bases from J, with 8 bases between. This CDR3 is 13 amino acids long.

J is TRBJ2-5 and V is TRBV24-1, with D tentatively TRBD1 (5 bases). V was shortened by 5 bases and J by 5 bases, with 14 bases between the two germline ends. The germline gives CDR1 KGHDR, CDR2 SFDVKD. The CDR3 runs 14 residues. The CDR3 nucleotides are TGTGCCACCAGTGCGCCCGGCAGGGCGGAGACCCAGTACTTC. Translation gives CATSAPGRAETQYF.

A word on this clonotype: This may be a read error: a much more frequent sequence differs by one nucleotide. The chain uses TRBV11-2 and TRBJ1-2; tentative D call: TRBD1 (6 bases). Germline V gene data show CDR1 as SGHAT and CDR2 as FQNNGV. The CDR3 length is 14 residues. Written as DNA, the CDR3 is TGTGCCAGCAGCCACGGGGGGCTCCGCTATGCCTACACCTTC. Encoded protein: CASSHGGLRYAYTF.

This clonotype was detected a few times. In DNA form, the CDR3 reads TGTGCCAGCAGGCGCACGGGGGGGGTAAACACCGGGGAGCTGTTTTTT. Amino acids: CASRRTGGVNTGELFF. V usage is TRBV28 and J usage is TRBJ2-2; 8 nucleotides line up with TRBD2. Germline V CDR1 and CDR2: MDHEN, SYDVKM. This CDR3 is built from 16 residues. The ends lost 6 bases at V and 2 bases at J; junction bases unmatched: 8.

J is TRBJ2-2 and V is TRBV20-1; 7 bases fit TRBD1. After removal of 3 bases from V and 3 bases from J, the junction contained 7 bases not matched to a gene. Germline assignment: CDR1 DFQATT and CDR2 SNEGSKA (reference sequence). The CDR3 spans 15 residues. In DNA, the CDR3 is TGCAGTGCTAGGGAAACAGGGGCGTACACCGGGGAGCTGTTTTTT. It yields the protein CSARETGAYTGELFF.

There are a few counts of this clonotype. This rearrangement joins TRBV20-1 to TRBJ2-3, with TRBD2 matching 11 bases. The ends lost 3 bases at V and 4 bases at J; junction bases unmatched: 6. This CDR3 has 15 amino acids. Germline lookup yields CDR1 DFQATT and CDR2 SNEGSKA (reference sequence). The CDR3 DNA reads TGCAGTGCTAGCCCACTAGCGGGGGTTGCAGATACGCAGTATTTT. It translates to CSASPLAGVADTQYF.

This CDR3 reads CASSLGQDSSPLHF. The CDR3 nucleotides read TGCGCCAGCAGCCTAGGACAGGATTCTTCACCCCTCCACTTT. The V call is TRBV5-1, the J call TRBJ1-6; 7 bases agree with TRBD1. The CDR3 consists of 14 residues. The V gene's germline CDR1 is SGHRS and CDR2 YFSETQ. With 4 bases clipped from V and 9 bases from J, the junction kept 7 bases outside the gene matches.

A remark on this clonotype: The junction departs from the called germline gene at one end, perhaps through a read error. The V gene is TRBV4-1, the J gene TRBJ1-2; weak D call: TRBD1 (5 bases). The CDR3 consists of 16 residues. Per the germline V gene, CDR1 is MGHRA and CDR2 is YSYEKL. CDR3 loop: CANSQGAVRANYGYTF. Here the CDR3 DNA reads TGCGCCAACAGCCAAGGGGCAGTTCGAGCTAACTATGGCTACACCTTC.

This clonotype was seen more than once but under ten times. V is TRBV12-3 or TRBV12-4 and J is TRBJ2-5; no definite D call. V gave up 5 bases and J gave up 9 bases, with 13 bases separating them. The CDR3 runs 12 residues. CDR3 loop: CASSTHIGAQYF. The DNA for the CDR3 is TGTGCCAGCAGTACCCACATTGGAGCCCAGTACTTC.

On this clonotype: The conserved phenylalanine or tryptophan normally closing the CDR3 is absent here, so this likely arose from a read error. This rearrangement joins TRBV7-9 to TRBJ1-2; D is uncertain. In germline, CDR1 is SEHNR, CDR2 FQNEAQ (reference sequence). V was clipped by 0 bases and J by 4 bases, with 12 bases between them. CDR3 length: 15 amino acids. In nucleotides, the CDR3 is TGTGCCAGCAGCTTAGCAGCAGATTTAAGCTATGGCTACACCTTG. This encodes CASSLAADLSYGYTL.

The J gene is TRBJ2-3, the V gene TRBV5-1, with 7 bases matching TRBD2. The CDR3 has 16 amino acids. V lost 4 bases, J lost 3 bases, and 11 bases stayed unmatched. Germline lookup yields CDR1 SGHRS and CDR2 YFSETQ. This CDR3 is CASSPGTIGITDTQYF. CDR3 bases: TGCGCCAGCAGCCCCGGGACTATCGGTATTACAGATACGCAGTATTTT.

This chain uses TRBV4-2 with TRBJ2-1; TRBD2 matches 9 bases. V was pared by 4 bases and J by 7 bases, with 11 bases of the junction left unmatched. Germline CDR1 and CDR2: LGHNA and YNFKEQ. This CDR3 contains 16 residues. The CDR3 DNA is TGTGCCAGCAGCCTTGGTTTAGGCCTAGCGGGAAATGAGCAGTTCTTC. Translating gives CASSLGLGLAGNEQFF.

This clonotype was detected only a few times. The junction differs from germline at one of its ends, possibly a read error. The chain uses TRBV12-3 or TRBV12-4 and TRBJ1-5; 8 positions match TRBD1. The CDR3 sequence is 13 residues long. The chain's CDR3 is CASSVADRAVQHF. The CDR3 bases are TGTGCCAGCAGTGTAGCGGACAGGGCGGTCCAGCATTTT.

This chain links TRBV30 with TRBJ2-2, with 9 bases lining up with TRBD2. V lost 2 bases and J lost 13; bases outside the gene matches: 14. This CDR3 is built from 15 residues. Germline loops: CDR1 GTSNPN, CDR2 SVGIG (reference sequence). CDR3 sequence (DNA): TGTGCCTGGAGTTCTAGCGGGGCGATATATGAGGCGCTGTTTTTT. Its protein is CAWSSSGAIYEALFF.

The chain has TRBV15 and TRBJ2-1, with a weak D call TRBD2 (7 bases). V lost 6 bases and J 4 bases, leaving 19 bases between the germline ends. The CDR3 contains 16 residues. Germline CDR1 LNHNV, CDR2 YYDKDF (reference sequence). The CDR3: CATSKVGGGPYNEQFF. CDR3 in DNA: TGTGCCACCAGTAAAGTTGGGGGGGGGCCATACAATGAGCAGTTCTTC.

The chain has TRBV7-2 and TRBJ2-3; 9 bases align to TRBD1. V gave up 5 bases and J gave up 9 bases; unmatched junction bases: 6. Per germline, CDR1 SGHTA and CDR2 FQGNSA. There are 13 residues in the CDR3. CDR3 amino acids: CASSVDRGITQYF. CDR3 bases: TGTGCCAGCAGCGTGGACAGGGGAATAACGCAGTATTTT.

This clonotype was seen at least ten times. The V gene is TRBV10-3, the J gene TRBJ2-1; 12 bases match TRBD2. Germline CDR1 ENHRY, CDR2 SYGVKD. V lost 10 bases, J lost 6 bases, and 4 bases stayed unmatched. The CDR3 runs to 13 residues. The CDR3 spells CATTSGGTNEQFF. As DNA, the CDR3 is TGTGCCACTACTAGCGGGGGGACCAATGAGCAGTTCTTC.

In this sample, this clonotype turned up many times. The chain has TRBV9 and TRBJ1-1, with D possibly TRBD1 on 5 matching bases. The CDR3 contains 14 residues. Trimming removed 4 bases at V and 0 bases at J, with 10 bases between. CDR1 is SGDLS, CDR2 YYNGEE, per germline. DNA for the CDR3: TGTGCCAGCAGCCCCCAGGGTATGAACACTGAAGCTTTCTTT. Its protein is CASSPQGMNTEAFF.

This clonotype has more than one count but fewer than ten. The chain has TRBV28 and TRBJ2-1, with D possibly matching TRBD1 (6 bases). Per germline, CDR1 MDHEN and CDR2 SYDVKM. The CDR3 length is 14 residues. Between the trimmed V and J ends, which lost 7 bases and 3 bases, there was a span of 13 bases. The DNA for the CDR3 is TGTGCCAGCACCCCGGACAGACGCTACAATGAGCAGTTCTTC. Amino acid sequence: CASTPDRRYNEQFF.

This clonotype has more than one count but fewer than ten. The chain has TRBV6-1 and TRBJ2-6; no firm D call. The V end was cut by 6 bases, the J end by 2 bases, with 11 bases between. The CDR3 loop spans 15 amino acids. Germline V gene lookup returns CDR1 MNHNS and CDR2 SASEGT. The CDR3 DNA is TGTGCCAGCAGCTCACATGGCGCTGGGGCCAACGTCCTGACTTTC. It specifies CASSSHGAGANVLTF.

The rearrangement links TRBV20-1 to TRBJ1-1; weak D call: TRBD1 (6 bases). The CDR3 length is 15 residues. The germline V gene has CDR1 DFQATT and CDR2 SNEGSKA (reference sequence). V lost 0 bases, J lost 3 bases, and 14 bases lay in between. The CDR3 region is CSARDTGLTYTEAFF. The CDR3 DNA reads TGCAGTGCTAGAGACACAGGGCTGACGTACACTGAAGCTTTCTTT.